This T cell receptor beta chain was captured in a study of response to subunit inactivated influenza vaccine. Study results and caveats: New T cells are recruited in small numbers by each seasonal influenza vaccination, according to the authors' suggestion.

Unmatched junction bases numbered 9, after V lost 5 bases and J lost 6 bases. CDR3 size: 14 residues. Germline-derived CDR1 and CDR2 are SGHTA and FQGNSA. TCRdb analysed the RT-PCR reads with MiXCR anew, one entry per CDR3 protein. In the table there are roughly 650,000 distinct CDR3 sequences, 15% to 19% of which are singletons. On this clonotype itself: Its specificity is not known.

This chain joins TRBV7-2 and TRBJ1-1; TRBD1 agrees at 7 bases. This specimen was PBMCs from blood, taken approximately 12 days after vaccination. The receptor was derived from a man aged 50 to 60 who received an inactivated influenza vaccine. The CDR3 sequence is CASSASGGESEAFF. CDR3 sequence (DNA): TGTGCCAGCAGCGCCTCAGGGGGGGAATCTGAAGCTTTCTTT.